This TCR beta chain derives from a study of T-cell reconstitution after alpha-beta-depleted transplantation in children. Study observations and caveats: Several hundred expanded graft clones reportedly gave rise to the alpha-beta T cells present about two months after transplant. From newly produced T cells came most of the T-cell counts and diversity one year after transplant. Elevated TCRbeta diversity at day 60 was traced, in some patients, to surviving recipient T cells and thymic progenitors.

This clonotype was counted ten times or more. Antigen specificity is unknown. Preparation of the TCRbeta library involved a method that used unique molecular identifiers. TCRdb itself ran the PCR reads through MiXCR, one entry per CDR3 protein. This repertoire shows hundreds of thousands of distinct CDR3 sequences, around 7.1% found once; its top ten account for 9.1%. CDR3 length: 18 residues. Germline CDR1 is MNHEY and CDR2 is SMNVEV (reference sequence). With 3 bases removed from V and 2 bases from J, the gap between germline ends came to 22 bases. The rearrangement links TRBV27 to TRBJ1-2; possible D gene TRBD1, 5 bases. This sequence was found in a female patient between 2 and 10 years old who had a stem cell transplant for Fanconi anemia, so the T cells may come from the graft donor. The sample here was peripheral blood, taken 360 days after TCRalphabeta/CD19-depleted stem cell transplant. CDR3: CASSFLYSPDRENYGYTF. The CDR3 region has the DNA TGTGCCAGCAGTTTCCTCTACTCCCCCGACAGAGAAAACTATGGCTACACCTTC.